Listed below are T cell receptor beta chains from one sample, sequenced in a study of blood T cell repertoires in COVID-19. TCRdb's table, derived via immunoSEQ multiplex PCR, lists solely in-frame clones and lacks some. This table has roughly 190,000 clones, about 80% appearing once. The sequenced material came from PBMCs or T cells enriched from blood (not recorded which). The receptor set was obtained from a woman in her fifties or sixties with acute COVID-19. CDR3s include the opening cysteine and the closing phenylalanine or tryptophan. D genes are given only for firm matches. Clone sizes are given selectively: once, few, many, or a class where the clone is expanded.

D gene	clone size	V gene	J gene	CDR3 length	CDR3 protein	CDR3 DNA
TRBD1	.	TRBV5-1	TRBJ1-1	18	CASSWGGGTGAPPTEAFF	TGCGCCAGCAGCTGGGGAGGAGGGACAGGGGCACCGCCCACTGAAGCTTTCTTT
.	.	TRBV7-9	TRBJ1-6	15	CASSLVPGVNSPLHF	TGTGCCAGCAGCTTAGTACCCGGAGTTAATTCACCCCTCCACTTT
TRBD1	.	TRBV6-5	TRBJ1-2	13	CASSRDRDYGYTF	TGTGCCAGCAGCCGCGACAGGGACTATGGCTACACCTTC
.	many	TRBV3-1/TRBV3-2	TRBJ2-1	15	CASSQDTITYNEQFF	TGTGCCAGCAGCCAAGACACAATAACATACAATGAGCAGTTCTTC
TRBD2	.	TRBV2	TRBJ2-1	14	CASSGASGGSEQFF	TGTGCCAGCAGTGGAGCTAGCGGGGGCAGTGAGCAGTTCTTC
TRBD2	.	TRBV9	TRBJ2-1	15	CASSVVAGAYNEQFF	TGTGCCAGCAGCGTAGTAGCGGGAGCCTACAATGAGCAGTTCTTC
TRBD2	few	TRBV12-3/TRBV12-4	TRBJ2-2	13	CASSLAGGRGLFF	TGTGCCAGCAGTTTAGCGGGAGGGCGCGGGCTGTTTTTT
.	.	TRBV7-2	TRBJ1-1	13	CASSDSRNTEAFF	TGTGCCAGCAGCGACTCGAGGAACACTGAAGCTTTCTTT
TRBD1	few	TRBV10-3	TRBJ2-1	15	CAISAGDRGRNEQFF	TGTGCCATCAGTGCGGGGGACAGGGGGCGCAATGAGCAGTTCTTC
.	.	TRBV18	TRBJ1-5	18	CASSPRDKDGWGNQPQHF	TGTGCCAGCTCACCCCGGGACAAGGACGGGTGGGGCAATCAGCCCCAGCATTTT
TRBD1	.	TRBV29-1	TRBJ1-5	13	CSVAGGSGQPQHF	TGCAGCGTTGCAGGGGGCTCGGGACAGCCCCAGCATTTT
.	few	TRBV27	TRBJ1-6	13	CASSRKTNSPLHF	TGTGCCAGCAGCCGAAAGACAAACTCACCCCTCCACTTT
TRBD1	few	TRBV5-1	TRBJ2-7	14	CASSGSTGGYEQYF	TGCGCCAGCAGCGGGTCGACAGGGGGCTACGAGCAGTACTTC
TRBD2	.	TRBV3-1/TRBV3-2	TRBJ2-1	16	CASSQGLLAGVDEQFF	TGTGCCAGCAGCCAAGGTCTGCTAGCGGGGGTTGATGAGCAGTTCTTC
.	.	TRBV25-1	TRBJ1-2	13	CASSGSGLDGYTF	TGTGCCAGCAGTGGATCTGGACTCGATGGCTACACCTTC
.	.	TRBV15	TRBJ1-2	14	CATSRDQASAGYTF	TGTGCCACCAGCAGAGATCAGGCCTCTGCTGGCTACACCTTC
.	.	TRBV10-2	TRBJ1-1	11	CASSVGEGAFF	TGCGCCAGCAGTGTCGGGGAAGGAGCTTTCTTT
.	.	TRBV18	TRBJ2-1	13	CASSLPRRNEQFF	TGTGCCAGCTCACTTCCCCGGCGGAATGAGCAGTTCTTC
TRBD1	.	TRBV10-3	TRBJ1-5	13	CASTGTGNQPQHF	TGTGCCTCCACCGGGACAGGGAATCAGCCCCAGCATTTT
TRBD1	.	TRBV5-1	TRBJ1-1	15	CASSPRTGMDTEAFF	TGCGCCAGCAGCCCGCGGACAGGTATGGACACTGAAGCTTTCTTT
TRBD2	.	TRBV24-1	TRBJ2-3	18	CATSDLRGLAGNTDTQYF	TGTGCCACCAGTGATCTCCGGGGACTAGCGGGAAACACAGATACGCAGTATTTT
.	.	TRBV14	TRBJ2-7	16	CASSQVSTVSSYEQYF	TGTGCCAGCAGCCAAGTGTCCACGGTGAGCTCCTACGAGCAGTACTTC
.	.	TRBV7-9	TRBJ2-5	15	CASSVERGGRETQYF	TGTGCCAGCAGCGTCGAGAGGGGAGGACGGGAGACCCAGTACTTC
.	.	TRBV28	TRBJ1-2	17	CASSLEVIYGIAYGYTF	TGTGCCAGCAGTTTGGAGGTAATCTACGGTATCGCCTATGGCTACACCTTC
.	.	TRBV6-5	TRBJ1-1	15	CASSSAGEGGTEAFF	TGTGCCAGCAGTTCGGCGGGGGAAGGAGGCACTGAAGCTTTCTTT
.	once	TRBV30	TRBJ1-1	12	CAWGRKNTEAFF	TGTGCCTGGGGGAGAAAGAACACTGAAGCTTTCTTT
TRBD2	.	TRBV3-1/TRBV3-2	TRBJ2-1	16	CASSPVAGGNYNEQFF	TGTGCCAGCAGCCCCGTAGCGGGAGGGAACTACAATGAGCAGTTCTTC
TRBD1	.	TRBV7-2	TRBJ1-2	15	CASSIHRGGNYGYTF	TGTGCCAGCAGCATACACAGGGGGGGTAACTATGGCTACACCTTC
TRBD2	.	TRBV27	TRBJ2-1	16	CASSNMATSGYNEQFF	TGTGCCAGCAGCAATATGGCGACTAGCGGGTACAATGAGCAGTTCTTC
TRBD1	few	TRBV19	TRBJ1-2	14	CASSIEQGIYGYTF	TGTGCCAGTAGTATAGAACAGGGGATCTATGGCTACACCTTC
TRBD1	once	TRBV4-1	TRBJ1-6	17	CASSPLRTGGSNSPLHF	TGCGCCAGCAGCCCCTTACGGACAGGGGGCAGCAATTCACCCCTCCACTTT
.	.	TRBV15	TRBJ1-1	15	CATSRDAGIYTEAFF	TGTGCCACCAGCAGAGATGCAGGAATTTACACTGAAGCTTTCTTT
.	.	TRBV19	TRBJ2-7	11	CASSFGYEQYF	TGTGCCAGTAGTTTCGGCTACGAGCAGTACTTC
.	.	TRBV7-7	TRBJ1-1	13	CASSRDLNTEAFF	TGTGCCAGCAGCCGGGATTTGAACACTGAAGCTTTCTTT
.	.	TRBV19	TRBJ2-1	15	CASSIGPPLNNEQFF	TGTGCCAGTAGTATTGGGCCCCCACTTAACAATGAGCAGTTCTTC
TRBD1	.	TRBV7-6	TRBJ1-2	14	CASSQDRGPSGYTF	TGTGCCAGCAGCCAAGACAGGGGGCCCTCTGGCTACACCTTC
.	.	TRBV5-5	TRBJ1-1	12	CASSSGNTEAFF	TGTGCCAGCAGCTCGGGGAACACTGAAGCTTTCTTT
.	once	TRBV15	TRBJ1-1	14	CATSRVWADTEAFF	TGTGCCACCAGCAGAGTTTGGGCAGACACTGAAGCTTTCTTT
.	.	TRBV24-1	TRBJ2-3	17	CATSDLSLGQGTDTQYF	TGTGCCACCAGTGATTTGAGTTTGGGGCAGGGAACAGATACGCAGTATTTT
TRBD1	many	TRBV28	TRBJ1-2	16	CASSLTGTANLYGYTF	TGTGCCAGCAGTTTAACCGGGACAGCAAACCTCTATGGCTACACCTTC
.	.	TRBV6-6	TRBJ1-5	12	CASSSRQKPQHF	TGTGCCAGCAGTTCCAGGCAGAAGCCCCAGCATTTT